The 20 T cell receptor beta chains listed next were all sequenced from one sample in a study of blood T cell repertoires in COVID-19. Libraries were prepared by immunoSEQ multiplex PCR; TCRdb keeps only in-frame clonotypes and omits some of them. The sample holds 350,000 to 450,000 clones, 75% to 90% seen once. Specimen: peripheral blood. The receptors were sampled from a woman aged 18-29 years with acute or convalescent COVID-19.

The rearrangement joins TRBV5-1 to TRBJ2-3, with D possibly being TRBD1 (5 bases). Trimming cost V 1 base and J 2 bases, with 8 bases left between them. This CDR3 contains 14 residues. CDR1 and CDR2 (germline): SGHRS, YFSETQ. DNA of the CDR3: TGCGCCAGCAGCTTGCGGACATACACAGATACGCAGTATTTT. Protein: CASSLRTYTDTQYF. Complete variable domain (other parts from reference TRBV5-1 and TRBJ2-3): KAGVTQTPRYLIKTRGQQVTLSCSPISGHRSVSWYQQTPGQGLQFLFEYFSETQRNKGNFPGRFSGRQFSNSRSEMNVSTLELGDSALYLCASSLRTYTDTQYFGPGTRLTVL.

V is TRBV29-1 and J is TRBJ2-5; 9 bases agree with TRBD1. The germline V gene encodes CDR1 SQVTM and CDR2 ANQGSEA. V shed 7 bases and J 4 bases; nucleotides not matched to a gene: 7. The length of the CDR3 is 13 residues. The CDR3 here is CSARQGGGETQYF. Written as DNA, the CDR3 is TGCAGCGCTAGACAGGGGGGAGGAGAGACCCAGTACTTC.

This chain joins TRBV28 and TRBJ1-5; D is perhaps TRBD1 (5 bases). V was clipped by 3 bases and J by 5 bases, with 14 bases between them. Germline loops: CDR1 MDHEN, CDR2 SYDVKM. The length of the CDR3 is 15 residues. CDR3 DNA sequence: TGTGCCAGCAGTTTTTGGGATGGGGGGGATCAGCCCCAGCATTTT. Protein: CASSFWDGGDQPQHF.

About this clone itself: This sample includes further DNA sequences coding for the same CDR3. CDR3 region: CASSYGEDTEAFF. CDR3 in DNA: TGTGCCAGCAGTTACGGCGAGGATACTGAAGCTTTCTTT. This chain links TRBV6-5 with TRBJ1-1; D gene unclear. The CDR3 totals 13 residues. V lost 2 bases, J lost 5 bases, and 9 bases lay in between. CDR1 MNHEY and CDR2 SVGAGI come from the germline V gene.

Worth noting for this clone: At one boundary the junction diverges from the germline segment, which might be a read error. The rearrangement uses TRBV11-2 and TRBJ1-2, with D hard to call. This CDR3 region has 10 residues. Per germline, CDR1 SGHAT and CDR2 FQNNGV. The CDR3 DNA sequence: TGTGCCAGCAGCTATAGGAGTGGTCTCTTC. Translating gives CASSYRSGLF.

This chain uses TRBV9 with TRBJ1-1; 10 bases align to TRBD1. V gave up 3 bases and J gave up 6 bases; unmatched junction bases: 8. The length of the CDR3 is 15 residues. Per the germline V gene, CDR1 is SGDLS and CDR2 is YYNGEE. In nucleotides, the CDR3 is TGTGCCAGCAGCGCCGGGACAGGGGCGGAGGCTGAAGCTTTCTTT. Protein sequence: CASSAGTGAEAEAFF.

The gene calls are TRBV3-1 (or the pseudogene TRBV3-2) and TRBJ1-2; 10 nucleotides match TRBD1. CDR3 size: 14 residues. Germline lookup yields CDR1 LGHDT and CDR2 YNNKEL (reference sequence). Germline trimming cut 1 base from V and 7 bases from J; bases unmatched to any gene: 3. The CDR3 DNA follows: TGTGCCAGCAGCCAAGGGACAGGGGGTCTTGGCTACACCTTC. Translation gives CASSQGTGGLGYTF.

This chain uses TRBV7-6 with TRBJ2-3; perhaps TRBD1 as D (6 bases). Germline lookup yields CDR1 SGHVS and CDR2 FNYEAQ. The CDR3 extends over 15 amino acids. Trimming left V 2 bases short and J 4 bases short, with 13 bases between. CDR3: CASSLSGQAADTQYF. In nucleotides, the CDR3 is TGTGCCAGCAGCTTATCGGGACAAGCGGCAGATACGCAGTATTTT.

This chain joins TRBV27 and TRBJ2-5, with 7 bases fitting TRBD1. The junction had 5 bases not matched to a gene; V was cut back by 10 bases and J by 0 bases. CDR1 is MNHEY, CDR2 SMNVEV, per germline (reference sequence). The CDR3 spans 13 residues. CDR3 sequence reads: CATSRGYQETQYF. CDR3 in DNA: TGTGCCACCTCCAGGGGGTACCAAGAGACCCAGTACTTC.

The rearrangement links TRBV27 to TRBJ1-5; D is unclear. Between the trimmed V and J ends, which lost 1 base and 2 bases, there was a span of 18 bases. Germline V gene sequence: CDR1 MNHEY, CDR2 SMNVEV (reference sequence). CDR3 length: 18 amino acids. The CDR3 nucleotides are TGTGCCAGCAGTTTATATGGGCAATGGGTCCCGGGCAATCAGCCCCAGCATTTT. Protein: CASSLYGQWVPGNQPQHF.

This clone was detected once. The gene calls are TRBV6-5 and TRBJ1-4, with 7 bases that match TRBD1. J gave up 7 bases and V 7 bases, and 9 bases lay outside the gene matches. The CDR3 covers 14 residues. In germline, CDR1 is MNHEY, CDR2 SVGAGI. The CDR3, as DNA: TGTGCCAGCACCGAAGGGGGACAGAGTGAAAAACTGTTTTTT. This encodes CASTEGGQSEKLFF.

The chain combines TRBV7-3 with TRBJ2-3; D remains ambiguous. The CDR3 extends over 14 amino acids. V was cut by 2 bases and J by 4 bases, with 10 bases left in between. Germline V gives CDR1 SGHTA, CDR2 FQGTGA. This CDR3 reads CASSLGRNADTQYF. DNA for the CDR3: TGTGCCAGCAGCTTAGGCAGGAACGCAGATACGCAGTATTTT. Supplemented by reference TRBV7-3 and TRBJ2-3, the full variable domain reads GAGVSQTPSNKVTEKGKYVELRCDPISGHTALYWYRQSLGQGPEFLIYFQGTGAADDSGLPNDRFFAVRPEGSVSTLKIQRTERGDSAVYLCASSLGRNADTQYFGPGTRLTVL.

This clone has only one observation. The genes are TRBV4-2 and TRBJ2-3, with TRBD2 matching over 10 bases. The trim removed 1 base at V and 1 base at J, leaving 8 bases unmatched. The CDR3 covers 18 residues. CDR1 LGHNA and CDR2 YNFKEQ come from the germline V gene. DNA of the CDR3: TGTGCCAGCAGCCAAGCGGCTAGCGGGGGAGTAGGCACAGATACGCAGTATTTT. Translated: CASSQAASGGVGTDTQYF.

This clone was found a few times. DNA for the CDR3: TGTGCCAGCAGTGAAACAGGGGATAATTCACCCCTCCACTTT. As protein: CASSETGDNSPLHF. V usage is TRBV2 and J usage is TRBJ1-6, with 7 nucleotides matching TRBD1. Germline loops: CDR1 SNHLY, CDR2 FYNNEI. This CDR3 has 14 amino acids. Unmatched junction bases numbered 0, after V lost 2 bases and J lost 5 bases.

This clone appeared a few times. The V and J genes are TRBV6-5 and TRBJ1-2; no clear D gene. The CDR3 loop spans 10 amino acids. Trimming pared 6 bases from V and 4 bases from J, leaving 3 bases between. Germline V lookup: CDR1 MNHEY, CDR2 SVGAGI. The DNA for the CDR3 is TGTGCCAGCAGACTCTATGGCTACACCTTC. It yields the protein CASRLYGYTF.

The J gene is TRBJ2-5, the V gene TRBV2, with 10 nucleotides matching TRBD2. This CDR3 is 16 amino acids long. After removal of 6 bases from V and 0 bases from J, the junction contained 7 bases not matched to a gene. Germline loops: CDR1 SNHLY, CDR2 FYNNEI. CDR3 in amino acids: CASRPGLATYQETQYF. CDR3 nucleotide sequence: TGTGCCAGCAGGCCGGGACTAGCGACTTACCAAGAGACCCAGTACTTC.

This chain joins TRBV6-5 and TRBJ1-2; TRBD1 matches at 7 bases. The germline CDR1 and CDR2 sequences are MNHEY and SVGAGI. The CDR3 runs 15 residues. V shed 8 bases and J 2 bases; nucleotides not matched to a gene: 11. CDR3 bases: TGTGCCAGCTTAGGGGTGGGGGGACAGAACTATGGCTACACCTTC. This sequence encodes CASLGVGGQNYGYTF.

This chain joins TRBV20-1 and TRBJ2-7; 7 bases align to TRBD2. Germline loops: CDR1 DFQATT, CDR2 SNEGSKA (reference sequence). The CDR3 runs to 11 residues. V lost 6 bases and J lost 6; bases outside the gene matches: 5. CDR3: CSALAGLEQYF. As DNA, the CDR3 is TGCAGTGCCTTAGCGGGCCTCGAGCAGTACTTC.

The chain has TRBV9 and TRBJ1-1, with TRBD1 as a possible D gene (6 bases). The V gene lost 0 bases and the J gene lost 0 bases, with 9 bases spanning the gap. The CDR3 length is 15 residues. Germline V gene lookup returns CDR1 SGDLS and CDR2 YYNGEE. CDR3 bases: TGTGCCAGCAGCGTAGGGGGACACCTGAACACTGAAGCTTTCTTT. This gives the protein CASSVGGHLNTEAFF.

V gene TRBV9 combines with J gene TRBJ1-6, with 7 bases fitting TRBD1. The V and J ends lost 4 bases and 7 bases, in that order; junction bases with no gene match: 8. CDR3 length equals 15 residues. Germline V lookup: CDR1 SGDLS, CDR2 YYNGEE. The CDR3 loop reads CASSSRTGANSPLHF. Here the CDR3 DNA reads TGTGCCAGCAGCTCCAGAACAGGGGCAAATTCACCCCTCCACTTT.